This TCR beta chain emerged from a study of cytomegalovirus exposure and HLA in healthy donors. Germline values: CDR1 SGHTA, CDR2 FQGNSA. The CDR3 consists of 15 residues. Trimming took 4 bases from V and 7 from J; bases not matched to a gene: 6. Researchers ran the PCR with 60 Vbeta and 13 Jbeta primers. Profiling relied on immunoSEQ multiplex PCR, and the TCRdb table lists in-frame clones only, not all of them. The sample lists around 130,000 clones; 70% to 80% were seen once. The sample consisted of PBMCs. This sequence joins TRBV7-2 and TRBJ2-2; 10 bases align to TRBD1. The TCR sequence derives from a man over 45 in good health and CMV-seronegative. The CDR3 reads CASSSRQGADGELFF. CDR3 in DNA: TGTGCCAGCAGCTCCAGACAGGGGGCTGACGGGGAGCTGTTTTTT.